The next 8 T cell receptor beta chains were all read from a single sample in a study of vaccination effects on CD4 cells after COVID-19. Method: immunoSEQ multiplex PCR; TCRdb's copy keeps in-frame clones and lacks some. The sample lists over 25,000 clones; 72% were seen once. Their antigen targets remain unknown. ViraFEST used viral peptide pools to expand antigen-specific CD4+ T cells before sequencing. Culture proceeded for more than nine days, and CD4+ T cells were then isolated. Previously uninfected by SARS-CoV-2, the vaccine recipients also showed negative nucleocapsid antibodies. The material was CD4+ T cells from PBMCs cultured with SARS-CoV-2 spike peptides, obtained before COVID-19 vaccination. The receptor source for this set is a human donor who received a COVID-19 vaccine.

The V and J genes are TRBV3-1 (or the pseudogene TRBV3-2) and TRBJ2-2; TRBD2 matches at 11 bases. The ends lost 4 bases at V and 5 bases at J; junction bases unmatched: 9. Germline V gives CDR1 LGHDT, CDR2 YNNKEL (reference sequence). The CDR3 covers 17 residues. The CDR3 coding sequence is TGTGCCAGCAGCCCTACCTTTAGCGGGGGGGGAACCGGGGAGCTGTTTTTT. This gives the protein CASSPTFSGGGTGELFF.

In DNA, the CDR3 is TGTGCCAGCAGTTTCACTAGCGGGGCTAACAATGAGCAGTTCTTC. Its protein is CASSFTSGANNEQFF. The chain recombines TRBV6-6 with TRBJ2-1; 10 bases match TRBD2. With 4 bases clipped from V and 5 bases from J, the junction kept 5 bases outside the gene matches. Germline V CDR1 and CDR2: MNHNY, SVGAGI (reference sequence). The length of the CDR3 is 15 residues.

This clone occurred once. The chain links TRBV4-1 to TRBJ2-3; 7 nucleotides agree with TRBD1. From germline, CDR1 is MGHRA and CDR2 YSYEKL. With 4 bases clipped from V and 2 bases from J, the junction kept 9 bases outside the gene matches. The CDR3 loop spans 16 amino acids. In DNA, the CDR3 is TGCGCCAGCAGCCGCCGGACAGGAGATTACACAGATACGCAGTATTTT. It is translated as CASSRRTGDYTDTQYF.

The CDR3 reads CATSSSTSGAYNEQFF. CDR3 nucleotides: TGTGCCACCAGCAGTTCAACTAGCGGGGCGTACAATGAGCAGTTCTTC. The V gene is TRBV15, the J gene TRBJ2-1; 10 bases fit TRBD2. Germline trimming cut 3 bases from V and 4 bases from J; bases unmatched to any gene: 6. Per germline, CDR1 LNHNV and CDR2 YYDKDF (reference sequence). The length of the CDR3 is 16 residues. Combining the CDR3 with reference TRBV15 and TRBJ2-1 gives the whole variable domain DAMVIQNPRYQVTQFGKPVTLSCSQTLNHNVMYWYQQKSSQAPKLLFHYYDKDFNNEADTPDNFQSRRPNTSFCFLDIRSPGLGDTAMYLCATSSSTSGAYNEQFFGPGTRLTVL.

The chain combines TRBV7-9 with TRBJ1-1; D remains ambiguous. CDR3 length: 14 amino acids. CDR1 is SEHNR, CDR2 FQNEAQ, per germline (reference sequence). With 1 base removed from V and 4 bases from J, the gap between germline ends came to 10 bases. The CDR3 spells CASSLESTSTEAFF. CDR3 DNA: TGTGCCAGCAGCTTAGAATCGACAAGCACTGAAGCTTTCTTT.

This clone was found a few times. V gene TRBV19 combines with J gene TRBJ1-5, with 9 bases matching TRBD1. V lost 9 bases and J lost 4; bases outside the gene matches: 10. The CDR3 length is 15 residues. Germline assignment: CDR1 LNHDA and CDR2 SQIVND (reference sequence). In DNA, the CDR3 is TGTGCCAGCCGCCGGGACAGGGTCTCGAATCAGCCCCAGCATTTT. This codes for CASRRDRVSNQPQHF.

The chain couples TRBV21-1 to TRBJ1-1. TRBV21-1 is termed a pseudogene. The CDR3 has 11 amino acids. CDR3: CASSKEDEAFF. The CDR3 nucleotides read TGTGCCAGCAGCAAAGAGGATGAAGCTTTCTTT.

This chain connects TRBV4-2 to TRBJ2-3, with 7 positions matching TRBD2. CDR1 and CDR2 (germline): LGHNA, YNFKEQ. The length of the CDR3 is 17 residues. J lost 5 bases, V lost 2 bases, and 13 bases had no gene match. The CDR3 DNA reads TGTGCCAGCAGCCAACCAGGACTAGGCCCTTCTGGAGATACGCAGTATTTT. Amino acid sequence: CASSQPGLGPSGDTQYF.